Listed here are 29 T cell receptor beta chains from one sample, sequenced in a study of blood T cell repertoires in COVID-19. Assay used: immunoSEQ multiplex PCR; TCRdb lists only in-frame clones, some missing. The sample gives under 250,000 clones, around 81% of which show up once; over 2.5% is in the top ten. The sample taken for sequencing was peripheral blood. All receptors come from a woman aged 25 to 39 who had recovered from COVID-19.

CDR3 DNA sequence: TGTGCCAGCAGTCCACGGGACAGGGCCTACGAGCAGTACTTC. Protein sequence: CASSPRDRAYEQYF. The chain couples TRBV6-5 to TRBJ2-7; 9 nucleotides agree with TRBD1. V trimming: 5 bases; J trimming: 2 bases; junction bases outside the gene matches: 4. The CDR3 totals 14 residues. Germline V lookup: CDR1 MNHEY, CDR2 SVGAGI.

This sequence joins TRBV3-1 (or the pseudogene TRBV3-2) and TRBJ2-5, with D hard to call. The CDR3 runs 11 residues. V gave up 5 bases and J gave up 9 bases, with 10 bases separating them. Germline values: CDR1 LGHDT, CDR2 YNNKEL (reference sequence). CDR3 amino acids: CASSSPAAQYF. The CDR3 DNA follows: TGTGCCAGCAGCTCCCCGGCGGCCCAGTACTTC.

The rearrangement uses TRBV7-2 and TRBJ2-1; 8 bases match TRBD2. The V gene end was trimmed by 5 bases and the J gene end by 5 bases; junction bases not matched to a gene: 20. Germline CDR1 SGHTA, CDR2 FQGNSA. This CDR3 region has 19 residues. CDR3 nucleotides: TGTGCCAGCAGCCGTGTAGCGGGGTCTCAAGGTGGGGTAAACAATGAGCAGTTCTTC. This encodes CASSRVAGSQGGVNNEQFF.

In nucleotides, the CDR3 is TGTGCCAGCGGTCTACAGGGAAATGAGCAGTTCTTC. The encoded protein is CASGLQGNEQFF. The gene calls are TRBV28 and TRBJ2-1, with D possibly matching TRBD1 (6 bases). The ends were cut back, 8 bases at V and 7 bases at J, with 12 bases in the middle. The CDR3 contains 12 residues. Germline CDR1 is MDHEN and CDR2 is SYDVKM.

V and J are TRBV6-5 and TRBJ1-5, with TRBD1 as a possible D gene (5 bases). The CDR3 sequence is 13 residues long. Trimming left V 6 bases short and J 6 bases short, with 12 bases between. The germline V gene encodes CDR1 MNHEY and CDR2 SVGAGI. DNA for the CDR3: TGTGCCAGCAGGGGGGGGGTCGCTCAGCCCCAGCATTTT. Amino acids: CASRGGVAQPQHF.

The rearrangement uses TRBV19 and TRBJ2-3, with a possible D match to TRBD2 (6 bases). CDR3 length: 14 residues. V was trimmed by 6 bases and J by 7 bases, leaving 17 bases between them. Germline V gene sequence: CDR1 LNHDA, CDR2 SQIVND (reference sequence). The CDR3 bases are TGTGCCAGTAGCCCTTTAGCGGTTCAATATACGCAGTATTTT. Its translation is CASSPLAVQYTQYF.

The gene calls are TRBV27 and TRBJ2-2; possible D gene TRBD2, 6 bases. V was pared by 3 bases and J by 6 bases, with 8 bases between. The CDR3 runs 13 residues. Germline CDR1 and CDR2: MNHEY and SMNVEV (reference sequence). The CDR3 spells CASSFPGAGELFF. The CDR3 DNA reads as TGTGCCAGCAGTTTCCCGGGGGCCGGGGAGCTGTTTTTT.

This chain's CDR3 is CATLSGTSYNEQFF. In nucleotides, the CDR3 is TGTGCCACCCTTAGCGGGACGTCGTACAATGAGCAGTTCTTC. The chain combines TRBV2 with TRBJ2-1, with 8 positions matching TRBD2. The CDR3 has 14 residues. V lost 10 bases and J lost 4; bases outside the gene matches: 9. Germline loops: CDR1 SNHLY, CDR2 FYNNEI.

The chain is built from TRBV7-2 and TRBJ1-2; D unresolved. This CDR3 comprises 13 residues. The V end lost 2 bases, the J end lost 5 bases, and 9 bases lay between the germline ends. Germline CDR1 and CDR2: SGHTA and FQGNSA. Written as DNA, the CDR3 is TGTGCCAGCAGCTTACACTCCGGGTATGGCTACACCTTC. This gives the protein CASSLHSGYGYTF.

The chain recombines TRBV28 with TRBJ1-1, with 7 bases that match TRBD1. V was pared by 0 bases and J by 0 bases, with 16 bases of the junction left unmatched. Germline V gene sequence: CDR1 MDHEN, CDR2 SYDVKM. CDR3 size: 20 residues. The CDR3 DNA sequence: TGTGCCAGCAGTTTATGGGGAGCCGCAACTCAAGGGGGCATGAACACTGAAGCTTTCTTT. This sequence encodes CASSLWGAATQGGMNTEAFF.

V gene TRBV4-1 combines with J gene TRBJ1-1; no clear D. Germline V gene data show CDR1 as MGHRA and CDR2 as YSYEKL. The CDR3 sequence is 12 residues long. V lost 6 bases and J lost 7, with 12 bases in between. DNA of the CDR3: TGCGCCAGCAGTGGAGCGTTTGGTGAAGCTTTCTTT. Translating it yields CASSGAFGEAFF.

The rearrangement links TRBV30 to TRBJ1-3; 10 bases are a match to TRBD1. The CDR3 has 14 residues. The junction had 8 bases not matched to a gene; V was cut back by 8 bases and J by 4 bases. Germline CDR1 and CDR2: GTSNPN and SVGIG (reference sequence). The chain's CDR3 is CARGTGVRGNTIYF. CDR3 nucleotides: TGTGCCCGTGGGACAGGGGTGAGAGGAAACACCATATATTTT.

This chain links TRBV5-6 with TRBJ2-5; TRBD2 matches 8 bases. With V trimmed by 3 bases and J by 0 bases, 1 base remained unmatched. This CDR3 has 14 residues. CDR1 SGHDT and CDR2 YYEEEE come from the germline V gene. In DNA, the CDR3 is TGTGCCAGCAGCTCGACTAGCGACCAAGAGACCCAGTACTTC. Its translation is CASSSTSDQETQYF.

A word on this clone: Within the sample, other DNA sequences also encode this same CDR3. This rearrangement joins TRBV30 to TRBJ1-6; 11 bases are shared with TRBD1. The CDR3 has 15 residues. The V gene end was trimmed by 0 bases and the J gene end by 10 bases; junction bases not matched to a gene: 5. Germline lookup yields CDR1 GTSNPN and CDR2 SVGIG (reference sequence). DNA of the CDR3: TGTGCCTGGAGTGTCCCCGGGACAGGGGGATCACCCCTCCACTTT. Its translation is CAWSVPGTGGSPLHF.

The chain carries TRBV5-1 and TRBJ2-5, with D unresolved. Germline loops: CDR1 SGHRS, CDR2 YFSETQ. The CDR3 extends over 11 amino acids. Trimming removed 5 bases from V and 5 bases from J, with 7 bases in between. The CDR3 spells CASRVEETQYF. CDR3 nucleotides: TGCGCCAGCAGAGTCGAGGAGACCCAGTACTTC.

The chain has TRBV11-2 and TRBJ1-3; possible D gene TRBD1, 6 bases. CDR1 is SGHAT, CDR2 FQNNGV, per germline. V lost 4 bases and J lost 2, with 9 bases in between. CDR3 length equals 14 residues. The CDR3 spells CASSSGQPGNTIYF. The CDR3 region has the DNA TGTGCCAGCAGCTCCGGACAGCCTGGAAACACCATATATTTT.

This chain uses TRBV5-4 with TRBJ2-3, with D unclear. This CDR3 is built from 13 residues. CDR1 SGHNT and CDR2 YYREEE come from the germline V gene (reference sequence). With 8 bases removed from V and 3 bases from J, the gap between germline ends came to 13 bases. As DNA, the CDR3 is TGTGCCAGTAAGGAGATAGATACAGATACGCAGTATTTT. As protein: CASKEIDTDTQYF. Supplemented by reference TRBV5-4 and TRBJ2-3, the full variable domain reads ETGVTQSPTHLIKTRGQQVTLRCSSQSGHNTVSWYQQALGQGPQFIFQYYREEENGRGNFPPRFSGLQFPNYSSELNVNALELDDSALYLCASKEIDTDTQYFGPGTRLTVL.

V usage is TRBV14 and J usage is TRBJ2-1; D is perhaps TRBD2 (6 bases). CDR3 size: 13 residues. The ends were cut back, 5 bases at V and 5 bases at J, with 10 bases in the middle. Germline V gene lookup returns CDR1 SGHDN and CDR2 FVKESK. The CDR3 nucleotides are TGTGCCAGCAGCTGGGACTTGAACAATGAGCAGTTCTTC. Protein sequence: CASSWDLNNEQFF.

The chain combines TRBV3-1 (or the pseudogene TRBV3-2) with TRBJ2-3; no clear D gene. V was trimmed by 0 bases and J by 2 bases, leaving 6 bases between them. This CDR3 is built from 14 residues. Looked up from germline, CDR1 is LGHDT and CDR2 is YNNKEL (reference sequence). CDR3 DNA: TGTGCCAGCAGCCAAGAACCCTACACAGATACGCAGTATTTT. It yields the protein CASSQEPYTDTQYF.

The rearrangement links TRBV18 to TRBJ1-1; TRBD1 might be the D (6 bases). The CDR3 totals 14 residues. Germline loops: CDR1 KGHSH, CDR2 LQKENI. V was clipped by 3 bases and J by 7 bases, with 15 bases between them. The CDR3 bases are TGTGCCAGCTCACCTATCGGACAGAGACATGAAGCTTTCTTT. Amino acids: CASSPIGQRHEAFF.

The table lists this clone with a few counts. The CDR3 nucleotides read TGTGCCAGCAGCCAAGCCTCGTCCGTGGCTGAGCAGTTCTTC. It is translated as CASSQASSVAEQFF. The rearrangement links TRBV4-2 to TRBJ2-1; D remains unclear. The CDR3 is 14 amino acids. Germline V lookup: CDR1 LGHNA, CDR2 YNFKEQ. The ends were cut back, 1 base at V and 9 bases at J, with 13 bases in the middle.

The J gene is TRBJ2-2, the V gene TRBV18; 9 bases are shared with TRBD1. This CDR3 comprises 15 residues. Trimming removed 5 bases from V and 6 bases from J; junction bases left unmatched: 7. Germline assignment: CDR1 KGHSH and CDR2 LQKENI. In DNA form, the CDR3 reads TGTGCCAGCTCATGGGGACAGGGAAAGGCCGGGGAGCTGTTTTTT. As protein: CASSWGQGKAGELFF.

The chain employs TRBV19 and TRBJ2-2, with 12 bases lining up with TRBD2. V trimming: 5 bases; J trimming: 1 base; junction bases outside the gene matches: 2. This CDR3 comprises 16 residues. Per germline, CDR1 LNHDA and CDR2 SQIVND (reference sequence). DNA of the CDR3: TGTGCCAGTAGTTGGACTAGCGGGAAGAACACCGGGGAGCTGTTTTTT. Translation gives CASSWTSGKNTGELFF.

The chain combines TRBV30 with TRBJ1-1; D remains unclear. There are 14 residues in the CDR3. V was pared by 3 bases and J by 4 bases, with 15 bases between. CDR1 is GTSNPN and CDR2 is SVGIG in the germline V gene (reference sequence). The CDR3 DNA reads TGTGCCTGGAGGCGCGAAAGTAAACCCACTGAAGCTTTCTTT. Its translation is CAWRRESKPTEAFF.

The chain uses TRBV10-3 and TRBJ1-2; possibly TRBD1 for D (6 bases). Per germline, CDR1 ENHRY and CDR2 SYGVKD. The ends were cut back, 6 bases at V and 1 base at J, with 9 bases in the middle. The CDR3 covers 13 residues. The CDR3 DNA reads TGTGCCATCAGCCTGGACAGTAACTATGGCTACACCTTC. Its translation: CAISLDSNYGYTF.

This chain links TRBV27 with TRBJ2-4; D is perhaps TRBD1 (6 bases). This CDR3 contains 15 residues. The V end lost 1 base, the J end lost 8 bases, and 15 bases lay between the germline ends. Germline loops: CDR1 MNHEY, CDR2 SMNVEV (reference sequence). CDR3 amino acids: CASSLYSNRVDIQYF. The CDR3 DNA reads as TGTGCCAGCAGTTTATACTCAAACAGGGTGGACATTCAGTACTTC.

This chain connects TRBV7-3 to TRBJ2-1; TRBD2 matches 11 bases. Germline CDR1 is SGHTA and CDR2 is FQGTGA. Trimming removed 8 bases from V and 4 bases from J; junction bases left unmatched: 7. CDR3 length: 15 amino acids. CDR3 loop: CASAVTSGTYNEQFF. Written as DNA, the CDR3 is TGTGCCAGCGCCGTGACTAGCGGGACTTACAATGAGCAGTTCTTC.

This clone turned up a few times. The identical CDR3 is also encoded by other nucleotide sequences in the sample. The chain has TRBV5-6 and TRBJ2-3; 12 positions agree with TRBD2. The ends lost 0 bases at V and 5 bases at J; junction bases unmatched: 4. Germline V CDR1 and CDR2: SGHDT, YYEEEE. This CDR3 spans 16 amino acids. The CDR3 sequence is CASSLGLAGVGDTQYF. CDR3 DNA sequence: TGTGCCAGCAGCTTGGGACTAGCGGGGGTTGGAGATACGCAGTATTTT.

Worth noting for this clone: It is unclear where the CDR3 begins or ends on the DNA, so no DNA is shown, and the CDR3 is as TCRdb lists it. V gene TRBV27 combines with J gene TRBJ1-1; TRBD1 reflects the table's D call only, with no check against the DNA. CDR1 and CDR2 (germline): MNHEY, SMNVEV (reference sequence). The CDR3 is 14 amino acids long, termini counted. CDR3 protein: CASTSGQYNTEAFF.